The present T cell receptor (beta chain) was sequenced within a study of regulatory T cells in long-lasting Graves disease. Time point described: newly diagnosed GD, antithyroid drugs for less than 3 months. With RNA extracted from PBMCs as input, the TCR library was made. The guidelines of the American Thyroid Association were the basis for diagnosing Graves' disease. Peripheral blood, Nine milliliters per patient, was collected in EDTA tubes. Trimming cost V 2 bases and J 1 base; bases outside gene matches: 7. CDR1 is SGHAT, CDR2 FQNNGV, per germline. This CDR3 contains 17 residues. In its sample, this clonotype was seen many times. HTBI primers from iRepertoire and Arm-PCR of CDR3 regions yielded the TCR beta libraries. TCRdb redid the calling of the multiplex PCR reads with MiXCR, one entry per CDR3 protein. The repertoire holds about 430,000 distinct CDR3 sequences, 15% seen once, with approximately 8% in the top ten.

These data also featured in a second study, about T cells in Graves' hyperthyroidism and ophthalmopathy. This second study says: Ophthalmopathy was distinguished from stable hyperthyroidism by 13 V-J signatures.

The source material was peripheral blood mononuclear cells (PBMCs), sampled at new diagnosis, from a patient treated with antithyroid drugs. The rearrangement uses TRBV11-2 and TRBJ2-2; 7 nucleotides align to TRBD2. This clonotype originated in a woman between 40 and 55 years old with Graves disease. Here the CDR3 reads CASSLNRGGRNTGELFF. CDR3 DNA: TGTGCCAGCAGCTTAAACCGCGGGGGTAGGAACACCGGGGAGCTGTTTTTT.